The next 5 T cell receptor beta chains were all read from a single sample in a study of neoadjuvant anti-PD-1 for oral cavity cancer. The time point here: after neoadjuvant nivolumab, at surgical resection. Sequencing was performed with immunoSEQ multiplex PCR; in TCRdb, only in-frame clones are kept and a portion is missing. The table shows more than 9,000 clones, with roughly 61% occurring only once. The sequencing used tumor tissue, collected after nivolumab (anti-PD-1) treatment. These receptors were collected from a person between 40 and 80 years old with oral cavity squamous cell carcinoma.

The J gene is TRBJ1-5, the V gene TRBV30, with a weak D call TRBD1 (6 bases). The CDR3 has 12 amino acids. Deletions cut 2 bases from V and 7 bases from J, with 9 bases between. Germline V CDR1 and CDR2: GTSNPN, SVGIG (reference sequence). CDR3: CAWSSRGQPQHF. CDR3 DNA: TGTGCCTGGAGTTCCAGGGGCCAGCCCCAGCATTTT. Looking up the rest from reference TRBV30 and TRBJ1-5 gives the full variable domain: SQTIHQWPATLVQPVGSPLSLECTVEGTSNPNLYWYRQAAGRGLQLLFYSVGIGQISSEVPQNLSASRPQDRQFILSSKKLLLSDSGFYLCAWSSRGQPQHFGDGTRLSIL.

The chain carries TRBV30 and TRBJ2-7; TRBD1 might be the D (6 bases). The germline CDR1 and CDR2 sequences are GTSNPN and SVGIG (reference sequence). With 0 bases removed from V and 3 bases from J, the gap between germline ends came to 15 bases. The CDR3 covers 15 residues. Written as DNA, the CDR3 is TGTGCCTGGAGTGTACAGGGACGGGGATTCTACGAGCAGTACTTC. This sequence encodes CAWSVQGRGFYEQYF.

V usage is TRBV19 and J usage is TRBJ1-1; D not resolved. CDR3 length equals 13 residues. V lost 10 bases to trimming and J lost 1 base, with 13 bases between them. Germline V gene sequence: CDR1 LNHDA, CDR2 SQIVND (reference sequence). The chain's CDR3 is CATRGSRNTEAFF. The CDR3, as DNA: TGTGCCACTCGCGGGAGTAGGAACACTGAAGCTTTCTTT. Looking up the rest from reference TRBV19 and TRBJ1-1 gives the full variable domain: DGGITQSPKYLFRKEGQNVTLSCEQNLNHDAMYWYRQDPGQGLRLIYYSQIVNDFQKGDIAEGYSVSREKKESFPLTVTSAQKNPTAFYLCATRGSRNTEAFFGQGTRLTVV.

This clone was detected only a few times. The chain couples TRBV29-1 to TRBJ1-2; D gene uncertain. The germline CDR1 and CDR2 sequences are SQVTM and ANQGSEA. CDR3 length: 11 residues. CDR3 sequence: CRTEEGYGYTF. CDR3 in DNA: TGCCGCACTGAGGAGGGCTATGGCTACACCTTC.

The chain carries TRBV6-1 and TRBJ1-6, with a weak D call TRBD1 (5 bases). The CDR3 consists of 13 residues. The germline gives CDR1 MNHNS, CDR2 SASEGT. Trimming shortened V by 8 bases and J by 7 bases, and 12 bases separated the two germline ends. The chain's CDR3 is CASRGGVNSPLHF. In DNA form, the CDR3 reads TGTGCCAGCCGGGGGGGGGTGAATTCACCCCTCCACTTT.